This T cell receptor (beta chain) was captured in a study of T cells in Graves' hyperthyroidism and ophthalmopathy. Findings and limits, study-wide: Among clonotypes expanded in thyroid above 0.001, most were also found in blood.

After removal of 6 bases from V and 4 bases from J, the junction contained 12 bases not matched to a gene. The CDR3 contains 17 residues. As concerns this clonotype: Its antigen is unidentified.

The TCR beta CDR3 regions underwent amplification using RNA transcripts as the source. In the first-round RT-PCR of the TCR CDR3, the HTBI primer set was used. TCRdb analysed the multiplex PCR reads with MiXCR anew, one entry per CDR3 protein. Here the sample spans 250,000 to 300,000 distinct CDR3 sequences, roughly 18% being singletons. The chain is built from TRBV12-3 or TRBV12-4 and TRBJ2-1; 10 bases are a match to TRBD2. Sequenced input: blood. The source is a man aged 45 to 65 with Graves' ophthalmopathy. CDR3 nucleotide sequence: TGTGCCAGCAGCTACCCCGGGACTAGCGCCGATTACAATGAGCAGTTCTTC. It translates to CASSYPGTSADYNEQFF.